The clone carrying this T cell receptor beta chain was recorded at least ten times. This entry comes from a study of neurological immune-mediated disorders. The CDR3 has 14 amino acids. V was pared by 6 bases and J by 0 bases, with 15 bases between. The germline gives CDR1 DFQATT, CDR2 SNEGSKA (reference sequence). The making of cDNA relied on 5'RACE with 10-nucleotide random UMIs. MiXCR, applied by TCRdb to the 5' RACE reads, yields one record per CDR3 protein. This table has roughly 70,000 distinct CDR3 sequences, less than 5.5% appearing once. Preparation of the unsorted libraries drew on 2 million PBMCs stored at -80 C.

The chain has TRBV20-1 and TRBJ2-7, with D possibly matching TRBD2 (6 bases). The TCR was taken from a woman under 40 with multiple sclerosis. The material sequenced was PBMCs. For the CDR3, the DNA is TGCAGTGCCGCCAGAGGCGGGGACTCCTACGAGCAGTACTTC. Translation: CSAARGGDSYEQYF.